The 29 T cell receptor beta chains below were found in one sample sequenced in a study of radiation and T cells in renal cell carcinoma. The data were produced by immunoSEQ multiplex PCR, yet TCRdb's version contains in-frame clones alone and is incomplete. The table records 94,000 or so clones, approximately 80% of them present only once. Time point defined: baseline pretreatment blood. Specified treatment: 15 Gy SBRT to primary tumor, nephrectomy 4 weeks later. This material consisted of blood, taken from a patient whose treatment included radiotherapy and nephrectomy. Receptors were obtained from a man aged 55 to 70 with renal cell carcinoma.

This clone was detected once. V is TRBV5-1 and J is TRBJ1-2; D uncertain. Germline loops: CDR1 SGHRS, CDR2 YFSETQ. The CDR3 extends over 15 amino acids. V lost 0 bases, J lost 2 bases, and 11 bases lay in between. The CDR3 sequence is CASSLDGVGNYGYTF. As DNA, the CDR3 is TGCGCCAGCAGCTTGGATGGGGTGGGGAACTATGGCTACACCTTC.

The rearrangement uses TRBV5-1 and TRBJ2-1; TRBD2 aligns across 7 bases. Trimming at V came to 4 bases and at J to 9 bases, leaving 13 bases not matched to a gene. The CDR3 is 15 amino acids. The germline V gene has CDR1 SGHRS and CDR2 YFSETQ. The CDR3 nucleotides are TGCGCCAGCAGCCTGACCGGACTAGGAGTGAGTGAGCAGTTCTTC. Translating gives CASSLTGLGVSEQFF.

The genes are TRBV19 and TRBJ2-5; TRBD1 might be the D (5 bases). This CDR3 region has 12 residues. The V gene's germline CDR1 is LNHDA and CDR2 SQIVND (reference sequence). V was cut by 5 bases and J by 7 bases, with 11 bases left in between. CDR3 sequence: CASSPNRGTQYF. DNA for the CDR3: TGTGCCAGTAGTCCAAATAGGGGGACCCAGTACTTC.

This CDR3 is CASSLGLAGREQYF. The CDR3 coding sequence is TGTGCCAGTAGCCTCGGACTAGCGGGTCGGGAGCAGTACTTC. The chain joins TRBV19 to TRBJ2-7; 11 nucleotides align to TRBD2. Germline V gene lookup returns CDR1 LNHDA and CDR2 SQIVND (reference sequence). V dropped 6 bases and J dropped 7; count of bases not matched to a gene: 8. The CDR3 totals 14 residues. The full variable domain, its missing parts supplied by reference TRBV19 and TRBJ2-7, is DGGITQSPKYLFRKEGQNVTLSCEQNLNHDAMYWYRQDPGQGLRLIYYSQIVNDFQKGDIAEGYSVSREKKESFPLTVTSAQKNPTAFYLCASSLGLAGREQYFGPGTRLTVT.

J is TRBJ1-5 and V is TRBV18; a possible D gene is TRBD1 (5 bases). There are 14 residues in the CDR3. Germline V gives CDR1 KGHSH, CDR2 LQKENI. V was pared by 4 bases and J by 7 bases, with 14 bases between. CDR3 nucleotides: TGTGCCAGCTCACTGGCGCGGGGGGACCAGCCCCAGCATTTT. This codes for CASSLARGDQPQHF.

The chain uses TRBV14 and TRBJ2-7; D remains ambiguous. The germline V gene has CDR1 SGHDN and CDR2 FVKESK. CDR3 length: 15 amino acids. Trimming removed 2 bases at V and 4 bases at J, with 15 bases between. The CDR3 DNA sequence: TGTGCCAGCAGCCAATACGGACCTCAGAGGTACGAGCAGTACTTC. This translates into CASSQYGPQRYEQYF.

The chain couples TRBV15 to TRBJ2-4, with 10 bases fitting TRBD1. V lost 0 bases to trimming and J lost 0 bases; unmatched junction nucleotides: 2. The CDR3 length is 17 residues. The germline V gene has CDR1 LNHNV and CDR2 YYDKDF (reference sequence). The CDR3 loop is CATSRDWDRGAKNIQYF. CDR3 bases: TGTGCCACCAGCAGAGATTGGGACAGGGGAGCCAAAAACATTCAGTACTTC.

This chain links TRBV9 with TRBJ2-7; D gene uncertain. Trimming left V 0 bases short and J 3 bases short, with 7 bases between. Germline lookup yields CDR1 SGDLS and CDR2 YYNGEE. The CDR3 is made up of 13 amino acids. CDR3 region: CASSVDAGYEQYF. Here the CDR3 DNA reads TGTGCCAGCAGCGTAGACGCAGGCTACGAGCAGTACTTC.

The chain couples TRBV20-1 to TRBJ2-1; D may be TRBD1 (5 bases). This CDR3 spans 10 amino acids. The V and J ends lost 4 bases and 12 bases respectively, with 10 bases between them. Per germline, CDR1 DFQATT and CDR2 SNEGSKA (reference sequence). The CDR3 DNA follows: TGCAGTGCTATCGGCACAGGGCAGTTCTTC. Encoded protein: CSAIGTGQFF.

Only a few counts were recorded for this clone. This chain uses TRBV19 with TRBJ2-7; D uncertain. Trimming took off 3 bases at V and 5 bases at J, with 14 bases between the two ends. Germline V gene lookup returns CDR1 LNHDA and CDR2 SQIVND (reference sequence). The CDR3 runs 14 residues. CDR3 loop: CASSIGPPRNEQYF. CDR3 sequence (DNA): TGTGCCAGTAGTATCGGGCCTCCGAGGAACGAGCAGTACTTC. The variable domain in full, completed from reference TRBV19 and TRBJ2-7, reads DGGITQSPKYLFRKEGQNVTLSCEQNLNHDAMYWYRQDPGQGLRLIYYSQIVNDFQKGDIAEGYSVSREKKESFPLTVTSAQKNPTAFYLCASSIGPPRNEQYFGPGTRLTVT.

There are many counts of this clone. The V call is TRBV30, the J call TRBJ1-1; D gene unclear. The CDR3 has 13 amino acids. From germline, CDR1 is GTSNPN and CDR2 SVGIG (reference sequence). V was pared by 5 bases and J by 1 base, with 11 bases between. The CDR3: CAWRRRRNTEAFF. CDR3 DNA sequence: TGTGCCTGGCGTCGTCGGCGGAACACTGAAGCTTTCTTT.

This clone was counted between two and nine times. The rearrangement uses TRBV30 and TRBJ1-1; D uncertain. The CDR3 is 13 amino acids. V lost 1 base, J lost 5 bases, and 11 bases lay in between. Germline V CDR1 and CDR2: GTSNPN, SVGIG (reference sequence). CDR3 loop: CAWSATVRTEAFF. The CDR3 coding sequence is TGTGCCTGGAGTGCAACGGTCCGGACTGAAGCTTTCTTT.

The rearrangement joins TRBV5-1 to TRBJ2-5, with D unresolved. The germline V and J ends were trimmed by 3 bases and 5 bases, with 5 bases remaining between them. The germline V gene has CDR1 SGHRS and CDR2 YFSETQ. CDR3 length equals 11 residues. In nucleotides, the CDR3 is TGCGCCAGCAGCTCGAAGGAGACCCAGTACTTC. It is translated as CASSSKETQYF.

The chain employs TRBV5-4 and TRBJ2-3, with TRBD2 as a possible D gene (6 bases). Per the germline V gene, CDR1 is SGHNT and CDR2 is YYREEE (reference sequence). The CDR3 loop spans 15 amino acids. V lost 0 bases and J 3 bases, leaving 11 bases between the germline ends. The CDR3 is CASSLGLEVTDTQYF. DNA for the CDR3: TGTGCCAGCAGCTTGGGACTAGAGGTTACAGATACGCAGTATTTT.

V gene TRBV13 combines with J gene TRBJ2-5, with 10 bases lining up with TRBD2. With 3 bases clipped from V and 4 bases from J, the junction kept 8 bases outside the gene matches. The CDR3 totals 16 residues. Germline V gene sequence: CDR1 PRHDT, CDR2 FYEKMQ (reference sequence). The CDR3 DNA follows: TGTGCCAGCAGCTTCTCCCTAGCGGGAGCGTCAGAGACCCAGTACTTC. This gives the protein CASSFSLAGASETQYF.

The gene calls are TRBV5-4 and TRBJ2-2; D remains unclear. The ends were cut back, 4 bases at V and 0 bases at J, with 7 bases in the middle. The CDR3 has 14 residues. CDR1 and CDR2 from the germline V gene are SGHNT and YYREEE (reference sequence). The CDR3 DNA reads TGTGCCAGCAGCATGGCGTCGAACACCGGGGAGCTGTTTTTT. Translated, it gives CASSMASNTGELFF. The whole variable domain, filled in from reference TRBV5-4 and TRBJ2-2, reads ETGVTQSPTHLIKTRGQQVTLRCSSQSGHNTVSWYQQALGQGPQFIFQYYREEENGRGNFPPRFSGLQFPNYSSELNVNALELDDSALYLCASSMASNTGELFFGEGSRLTVL.

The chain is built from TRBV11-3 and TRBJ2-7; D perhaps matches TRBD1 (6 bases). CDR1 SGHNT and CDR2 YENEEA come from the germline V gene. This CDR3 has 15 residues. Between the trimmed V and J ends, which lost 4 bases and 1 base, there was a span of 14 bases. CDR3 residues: CASSSHSQGSYEQYF. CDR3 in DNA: TGTGCCAGCAGCTCCCATTCACAGGGATCCTACGAGCAGTACTTC.

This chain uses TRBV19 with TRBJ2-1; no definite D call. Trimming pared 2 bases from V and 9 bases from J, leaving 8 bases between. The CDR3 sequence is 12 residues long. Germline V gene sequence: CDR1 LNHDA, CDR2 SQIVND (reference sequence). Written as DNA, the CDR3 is TGTGCCAGTAGTATACCCTTCGGTGAGCAGTTCTTC. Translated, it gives CASSIPFGEQFF. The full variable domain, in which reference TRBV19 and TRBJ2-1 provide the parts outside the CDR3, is DGGITQSPKYLFRKEGQNVTLSCEQNLNHDAMYWYRQDPGQGLRLIYYSQIVNDFQKGDIAEGYSVSREKKESFPLTVTSAQKNPTAFYLCASSIPFGEQFFGPGTRLTVL.

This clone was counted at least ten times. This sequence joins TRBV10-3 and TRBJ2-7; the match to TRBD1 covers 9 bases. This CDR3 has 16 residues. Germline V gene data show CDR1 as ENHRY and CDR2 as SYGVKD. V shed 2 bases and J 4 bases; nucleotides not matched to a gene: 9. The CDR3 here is CAISEPAGQGEYEQYF. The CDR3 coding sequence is TGTGCCATCAGTGAGCCCGCGGGACAGGGCGAGTACGAGCAGTACTTC.

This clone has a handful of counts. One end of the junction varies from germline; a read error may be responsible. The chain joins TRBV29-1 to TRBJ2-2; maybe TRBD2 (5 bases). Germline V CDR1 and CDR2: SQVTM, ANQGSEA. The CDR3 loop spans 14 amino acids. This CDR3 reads CSVQEGGDTGELFF. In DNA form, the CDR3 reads TGCAGCGTTCAAGAAGGAGGTGACACCGGGGAGCTGTTTTTT.

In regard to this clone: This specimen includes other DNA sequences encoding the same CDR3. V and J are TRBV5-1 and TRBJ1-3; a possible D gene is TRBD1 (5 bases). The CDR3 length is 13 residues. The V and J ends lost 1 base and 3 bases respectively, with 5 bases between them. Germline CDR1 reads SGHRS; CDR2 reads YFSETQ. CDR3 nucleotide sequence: TGCGCCAGCAGCTTGAGGGGTGGAAACACCATATATTTT. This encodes CASSLRGGNTIYF.

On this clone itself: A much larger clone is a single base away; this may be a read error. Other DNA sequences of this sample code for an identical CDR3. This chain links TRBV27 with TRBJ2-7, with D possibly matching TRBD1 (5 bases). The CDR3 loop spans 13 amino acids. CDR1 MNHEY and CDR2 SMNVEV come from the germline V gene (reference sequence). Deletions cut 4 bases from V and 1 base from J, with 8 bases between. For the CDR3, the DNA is TGTGCCAGCAGTTGGCGACAGTCCTACGAGCAGTACTTC. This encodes CASSWRQSYEQYF.

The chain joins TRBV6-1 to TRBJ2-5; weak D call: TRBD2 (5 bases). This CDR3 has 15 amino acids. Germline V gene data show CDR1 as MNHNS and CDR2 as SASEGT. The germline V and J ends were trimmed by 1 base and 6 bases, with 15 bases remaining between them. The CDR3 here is CASSEVITPTKTQYF. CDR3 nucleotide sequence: TGTGCCAGCAGTGAAGTCATTACCCCGACTAAGACCCAGTACTTC.

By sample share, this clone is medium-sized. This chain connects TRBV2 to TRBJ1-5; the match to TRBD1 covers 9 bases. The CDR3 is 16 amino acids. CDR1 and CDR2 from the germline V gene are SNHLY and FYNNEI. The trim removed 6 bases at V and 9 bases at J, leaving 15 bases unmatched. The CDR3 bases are TGTGCCAGCAGACGACCCGGACAGGGGCCACAATCGCCCCAGCATTTT. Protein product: CASRRPGQGPQSPQHF.

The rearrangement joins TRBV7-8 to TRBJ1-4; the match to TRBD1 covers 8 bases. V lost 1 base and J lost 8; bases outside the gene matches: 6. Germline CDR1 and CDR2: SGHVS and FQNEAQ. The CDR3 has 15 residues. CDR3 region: CASSLDRGLGEKLFF. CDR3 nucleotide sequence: TGTGCCAGCAGCTTAGACAGGGGGTTAGGAGAAAAACTGTTTTTT.

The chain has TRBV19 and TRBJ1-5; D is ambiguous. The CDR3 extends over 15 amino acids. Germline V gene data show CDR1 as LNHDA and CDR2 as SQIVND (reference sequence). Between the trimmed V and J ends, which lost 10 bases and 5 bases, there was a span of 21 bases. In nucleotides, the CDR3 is TGTGCCACCACCCTAAGTCGTGGGTCTGATCAGCCCCAGCATTTT. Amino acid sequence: CATTLSRGSDQPQHF.

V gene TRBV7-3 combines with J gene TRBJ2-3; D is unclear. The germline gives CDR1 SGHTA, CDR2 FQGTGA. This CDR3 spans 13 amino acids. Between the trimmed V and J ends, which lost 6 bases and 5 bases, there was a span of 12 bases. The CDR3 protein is CASSPSLRDTQYF. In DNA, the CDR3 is TGTGCCAGCAGTCCTTCCCTGAGAGATACGCAGTATTTT.

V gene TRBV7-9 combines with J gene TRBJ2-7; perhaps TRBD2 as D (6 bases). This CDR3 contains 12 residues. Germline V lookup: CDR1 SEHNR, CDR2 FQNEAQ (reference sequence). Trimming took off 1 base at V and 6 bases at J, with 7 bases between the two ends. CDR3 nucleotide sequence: TGTGCCAGCAGCTTAGAGGGAGGCGAGCAGTACTTC. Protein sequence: CASSLEGGEQYF.

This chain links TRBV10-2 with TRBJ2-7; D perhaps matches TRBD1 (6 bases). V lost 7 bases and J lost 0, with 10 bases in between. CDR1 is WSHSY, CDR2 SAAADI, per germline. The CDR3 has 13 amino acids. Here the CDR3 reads CASNRDDSYEQYF. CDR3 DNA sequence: TGCGCCAGCAACAGGGACGACTCCTACGAGCAGTACTTC.